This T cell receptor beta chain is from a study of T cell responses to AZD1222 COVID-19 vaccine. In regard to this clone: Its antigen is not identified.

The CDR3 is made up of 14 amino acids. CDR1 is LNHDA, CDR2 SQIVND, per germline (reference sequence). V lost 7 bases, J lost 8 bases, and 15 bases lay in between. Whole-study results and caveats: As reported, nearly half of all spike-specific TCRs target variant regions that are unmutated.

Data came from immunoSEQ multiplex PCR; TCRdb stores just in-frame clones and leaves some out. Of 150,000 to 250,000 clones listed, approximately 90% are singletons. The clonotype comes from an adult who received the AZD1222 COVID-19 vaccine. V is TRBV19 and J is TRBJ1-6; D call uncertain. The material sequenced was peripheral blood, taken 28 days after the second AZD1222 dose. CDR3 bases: TGTGCCAGTACCGTGACCGAAAACGATTCACCCCTCCACTTT. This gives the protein CASTVTENDSPLHF. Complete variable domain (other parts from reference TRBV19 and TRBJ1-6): DGGITQSPKYLFRKEGQNVTLSCEQNLNHDAMYWYRQDPGQGLRLIYYSQIVNDFQKGDIAEGYSVSREKKESFPLTVTSAQKNPTAFYLCASTVTENDSPLHFGNGTRLTVT.